This T cell receptor beta chain derives from a study of graft-versus-host responses after intestinal transplantation. Turning to the study itself: All recipients were given anti-thymocyte globulin induction, and tacrolimus and steroids were then administered for approximately 3 years.

The CDR3 runs 16 residues. Germline V gene lookup returns CDR1 SGDLS and CDR2 YYNGEE. The trim removed 2 bases at V and 5 bases at J, leaving 7 bases unmatched. This clone was counted once. Produced via immunoSEQ multiplex PCR; TCRdb's table is partial and in-frame only. This sample carries 35,000 to 55,000 clones, approximately 92% of them seen once, and the ten largest clones take over 4.5%. This sequence was found in a human patient who received an intestinal transplant, so some T cells may come from the graft donor. This specimen was PBMCs, taken around 27 months after a first intestinal transplant, on the day of a second. The chain uses TRBV9 and TRBJ2-3; 11 nucleotides line up with TRBD2. The CDR3 coding sequence is TGTGCCAGCAGCGTTCGACTAGCGGGATCGGGAGATACGCAGTATTTT. Amino acid sequence: CASSVRLAGSGDTQYF.